Below are 28 T cell receptor beta chains sequenced from a single sample in a study of shared clonotypes between healthy human individuals. Profiling relied on immunoSEQ multiplex PCR, and the TCRdb table lists in-frame clones only, not all of them. The sample consists of some 1.5 million clones, about 96% of them appearing once. Sample: naive CD4+ T cells sorted from blood. Subset noted: CD45RA+ positively selected. These TCRs come from a man between 25 and 39 years old in good health.

The chain carries TRBV7-7 and TRBJ2-1; no definite D call. The CDR3 is 13 residues long. Trimming removed 4 bases at V and 6 bases at J, with 10 bases between. The V gene's germline CDR1 is SSHAT and CDR2 FNYEAQ (reference sequence). CDR3 sequence reads: CASSSPAANEQFF. CDR3 coding DNA: TGTGCCAGCAGCTCGCCTGCCGCCAATGAGCAGTTCTTC.

The chain recombines TRBV5-4 with TRBJ2-7; 7 bases align to TRBD2. Trimming removed 0 bases from V and 3 bases from J; junction bases left unmatched: 9. The CDR3 sequence is 16 residues long. Looked up from germline, CDR1 is SGHNT and CDR2 is YYREEE (reference sequence). The CDR3 spells CASSLGSLAGVYEQYF. The CDR3 DNA follows: TGTGCCAGCAGCTTGGGTTCGTTAGCGGGTGTCTACGAGCAGTACTTC.

The V and J genes are TRBV5-1 and TRBJ1-3, with unresolved D. V was trimmed by 6 bases and J by 2 bases, leaving 9 bases between them. The germline gives CDR1 SGHRS, CDR2 YFSETQ. The CDR3 length is 13 residues. The CDR3 nucleotides read TGCGCCAGCACCAGCGAGGCTGGAAACACCATATATTTT. Protein product: CASTSEAGNTIYF.

This sequence joins TRBV7-9 and TRBJ1-1; TRBD1 aligns across 7 bases. The CDR3 spans 14 residues. Germline V gene lookup returns CDR1 SEHNR and CDR2 FQNEAQ (reference sequence). After removal of 4 bases from V and 4 bases from J, the junction contained 6 bases not matched to a gene. The CDR3 bases are TGTGCCAGCAGCTCGAGACAGGGATCCACTGAAGCTTTCTTT. This encodes CASSSRQGSTEAFF.

The chain employs TRBV5-1 and TRBJ1-5, with D possibly matching TRBD1 (5 bases). The CDR3 sequence is 15 residues long. Germline-derived CDR1 and CDR2 are SGHRS and YFSETQ. Trimming took off 1 base at V and 2 bases at J, with 10 bases between the two ends. The CDR3 region is CASSLRGTGNQPQHF. CDR3 nucleotide sequence: TGCGCCAGCAGCTTGCGGGGGACGGGCAATCAGCCCCAGCATTTT.

In DNA, the CDR3 is TGTGCCAGCAGCCAAGGGAGGGGTTTGGGCACAGATACGCAGTATTTT. Residues: CASSQGRGLGTDTQYF. The V and J genes are TRBV14 and TRBJ2-3, with D perhaps TRBD2 (6 bases). Germline CDR1 and CDR2: SGHDN and FVKESK. V was shortened by 1 base and J by 1 base, with 12 bases between the two germline ends. There are 16 residues in the CDR3. Together with reference TRBV14 and TRBJ2-3, the CDR3 gives the full variable domain: EAGVTQFPSHSVIEKGQTVTLRCDPISGHDNLYWYRRVMGKEIKFLLHFVKESKQDESGMPNNRFLAERTGGTYSTLKVQPAELEDSGVYFCASSQGRGLGTDTQYFGPGTRLTVL.

In its sample, this clone was seen once. V and J are TRBV6-5 and TRBJ2-3, with D hard to call. Germline V gene sequence: CDR1 MNHEY, CDR2 SVGAGI. Trimming shortened V by 2 bases and J by 1 base, and 7 bases separated the two germline ends. CDR3 size: 14 residues. The CDR3 here is CASSYPGRTDTQYF. Here the CDR3 DNA reads TGTGCCAGCAGTTACCCCGGACGCACAGATACGCAGTATTTT.

The chain recombines TRBV7-9 with TRBJ2-1; D perhaps matches TRBD2 (6 bases). The germline gives CDR1 SEHNR, CDR2 FQNEAQ (reference sequence). The CDR3 has 11 residues. Trimming removed 5 bases from V and 12 bases from J, with 11 bases in between. CDR3 sequence: CASSRGAGQFF. Written as DNA, the CDR3 is TGTGCCAGCAGCCGCGGGGCTGGGCAGTTCTTC.

V usage is TRBV18 and J usage is TRBJ2-5, with D tentatively TRBD1 (6 bases). The CDR3 extends over 14 amino acids. V was shortened by 2 bases and J by 2 bases, with 9 bases between the two germline ends. In germline, CDR1 is KGHSH, CDR2 LQKENI. This CDR3 is CASSPKDRQETQYF. The CDR3 DNA follows: TGTGCCAGCTCACCAAAGGACAGACAAGAGACCCAGTACTTC.

The chain couples TRBV11-1 to TRBJ1-1; 8 nucleotides match TRBD1. The CDR3 runs to 14 residues. The trim removed 4 bases at V and 4 bases at J, leaving 5 bases unmatched. Germline lookup yields CDR1 SGHAT and CDR2 FQDESV (reference sequence). The CDR3 here is CASSYIGQGTEAFF. CDR3 nucleotide sequence: TGTGCCAGCAGCTACATCGGACAGGGCACTGAAGCTTTCTTT.

This chain links TRBV10-1 with TRBJ1-4, with D possibly being TRBD1 (6 bases). This CDR3 has 15 amino acids. The V end lost 0 bases, the J end lost 8 bases, and 13 bases lay between the germline ends. Germline loops: CDR1 WNHNN, CDR2 SYGVQD (reference sequence). This chain's CDR3 is CASSESRTAREKLFF. The DNA of the CDR3 is TGCGCCAGCAGTGAGTCCAGGACAGCGCGCGAAAAACTGTTTTTT.

The V call is TRBV15, the J call TRBJ2-4; 7 bases line up with TRBD1. Germline CDR1 reads LNHNV; CDR2 reads YYDKDF (reference sequence). The CDR3 sequence is 14 residues long. CDR3 in DNA: TGTGCGAACGACAGGGTCAAAGCCAAAAACATTCAGTACTTC. It is translated as CANDRVKAKNIQYF. The whole variable domain, remainder taken from reference TRBV15 and TRBJ2-4, is DAMVIQNPRYQVTQFGKPVTLSCSQTLNHNVMYWYQQKSSQAPKLLFHYYDKDFNNEADTPDNFQSRRPNTSFCFLDIRSPGLGDTAMYLCANDRVKAKNIQYFGAGTRLSVL.

This clone occurred once. Germline and junction disagree at one end, which may indicate a read error. The rearrangement links TRBV29-1 to TRBJ1-1; a weak D match, TRBD1 (5 bases). CDR3 size: 9 residues. The germline V gene encodes CDR1 SQVTM and CDR2 ANQGSEA. CDR3 loop: CSVRDPAIF. Written as DNA, the CDR3 is TGCAGCGTACGGGACCCCGCCATCTTT. The whole variable domain, remainder taken from reference TRBV29-1 and TRBJ1-1, is SAVISQKPSRDICQRGTSLTIQCQVDSQVTMMFWYRQQPGQSLTLIATANQGSEATYESGFVIDKFPISRPNLTFSTLTVSNMSPEDSSIYLCSVRDPAIFGQGTRLTVV.

The CDR3 sequence: CASSLLPGVEAFF. The DNA for the CDR3 is TGTGCCAGCAGCCTGTTACCCGGGGTTGAAGCTTTCTTT. The V gene is TRBV7-3, the J gene TRBJ1-1, with D hard to call. Trimming removed 5 bases at V and 7 bases at J, with 14 bases between. Per the germline V gene, CDR1 is SGHTA and CDR2 is FQGTGA. This CDR3 has 13 residues.

The rearrangement links TRBV5-1 to TRBJ1-4; 10 bases are a match to TRBD1. V dropped 4 bases and J dropped 6; count of bases not matched to a gene: 6. The CDR3 is 15 residues long. Per the germline V gene, CDR1 is SGHRS and CDR2 is YFSETQ. CDR3 bases: TGCGCCAGCAGCCAAAAGACAGGGGGCGATGAAAAACTGTTTTTT. Translated, it gives CASSQKTGGDEKLFF.

J is TRBJ1-1 and V is TRBV19; possibly TRBD1 for D (5 bases). This CDR3 is 13 amino acids long. CDR1 is LNHDA and CDR2 is SQIVND in the germline V gene (reference sequence). V lost 5 bases and J lost 5, with 12 bases in between. For the CDR3, the DNA is TGTGCCAGTAGTTGGCAGGGTGGTACTGAAGCTTTCTTT. Amino acids: CASSWQGGTEAFF.

The V call is TRBV27, the J call TRBJ1-2; D perhaps matches TRBD1 (5 bases). The V and J ends lost 7 bases and 8 bases respectively, with 8 bases between them. Looked up from germline, CDR1 is MNHEY and CDR2 is SMNVEV (reference sequence). The CDR3 runs to 10 residues. In DNA form, the CDR3 reads TGTGCCAGCAATAGGGACGGCTACACCTTC. This encodes CASNRDGYTF.

This rearrangement joins TRBV7-8 to TRBJ2-7, with D possibly matching TRBD1 (5 bases). Trimming took off 5 bases at V and 3 bases at J, with 11 bases between the two ends. Germline lookup yields CDR1 SGHVS and CDR2 FQNEAQ. This CDR3 comprises 13 residues. The CDR3 region is CASSPRTSYEQYF. The CDR3 nucleotides read TGTGCCAGCAGCCCCCGGACAAGCTACGAGCAGTACTTC.

This chain joins TRBV4-2 and TRBJ2-1; 11 nucleotides agree with TRBD1. This CDR3 is 17 amino acids long. Trimming at V came to 4 bases and at J to 6 bases, leaving 11 bases not matched to a gene. From germline, CDR1 is LGHNA and CDR2 YNFKEQ. The CDR3 DNA is TGTGCCAGCAGCCCTCTGGGGGGACAGGGGGAGATCAATGAGCAGTTCTTC. Translating it yields CASSPLGGQGEINEQFF.

This clone appeared once. V and J are TRBV18 and TRBJ2-2, with 8 bases that match TRBD2. This CDR3 has 14 amino acids. Trimming took 4 bases from V and 4 from J; bases not matched to a gene: 2. Germline V gene data show CDR1 as KGHSH and CDR2 as LQKENI. CDR3 coding DNA: TGTGCCAGCTCACAAACTAGCGGCACCGGGGAGCTGTTTTTT. Amino acids: CASSQTSGTGELFF.

The chain uses TRBV5-1 and TRBJ2-1; 9 nucleotides align to TRBD1. Germline CDR1 and CDR2: SGHRS and YFSETQ. CDR3 length equals 15 residues. Trimming took 6 bases from V and 5 from J; bases not matched to a gene: 9. DNA for the CDR3: TGCGCCAGCACCAGCTTACAGGGGGCCCACAATGAGCAGTTCTTC. Translated: CASTSLQGAHNEQFF. The full variable domain, rest sourced from reference TRBV5-1 and TRBJ2-1, is KAGVTQTPRYLIKTRGQQVTLSCSPISGHRSVSWYQQTPGQGLQFLFEYFSETQRNKGNFPGRFSGRQFSNSRSEMNVSTLELGDSALYLCASTSLQGAHNEQFFGPGTRLTVL.

This chain links TRBV14 with TRBJ2-1, with 13 positions matching TRBD2. The CDR3 is 15 residues long. Germline V CDR1 and CDR2: SGHDN, FVKESK. Trimming took 1 base from V and 10 from J; bases not matched to a gene: 4. The CDR3 is CASSQGGLAGNEQFF. In DNA, the CDR3 is TGTGCCAGCAGCCAAGGGGGACTAGCGGGAAACGAGCAGTTCTTC.

This chain joins TRBV2 and TRBJ2-4; TRBD2 agrees at 11 bases. This CDR3 spans 12 amino acids. Looked up from germline, CDR1 is SNHLY and CDR2 is FYNNEI. After removal of 8 bases from V and 7 bases from J, the junction contained 1 base not matched to a gene. This CDR3 is CASASGRNIQYF. Here the CDR3 DNA reads TGTGCCAGCGCTAGCGGGAGGAACATTCAGTACTTC. The full variable domain, its missing parts supplied by reference TRBV2 and TRBJ2-4, is EPEVTQTPSHQVTQMGQEVILRCVPISNHLYFYWYRQILGQKVEFLVSFYNNEISEKSEIFDDQFSVERPDGSNFTLKIRSTKLEDSAMYFCASASGRNIQYFGAGTRLSVL.

The V call is TRBV7-8, the J call TRBJ2-1; 10 bases fit TRBD1. Germline V lookup: CDR1 SGHVS, CDR2 FQNEAQ. After removal of 1 base from V and 3 bases from J, the junction contained 9 bases not matched to a gene. The CDR3 has 18 amino acids. CDR3 bases: TGTGCCAGCAGCTTAGGGGTCCCCCGGGACAGGGGCTACAATGAGCAGTTCTTC. Translated, it gives CASSLGVPRDRGYNEQFF.

The DNA of the CDR3 is TGTGCCAGCAGTGCCATACATGAGCAGTTCTTC. Translation gives CASSAIHEQFF. The chain employs TRBV6-1 and TRBJ2-1; D gene unclear. CDR1 is MNHNS and CDR2 is SASEGT in the germline V gene. The length of the CDR3 is 11 residues. Trimming stripped 4 bases from V and 8 bases from J, with 6 bases between.

The chain has TRBV29-1 and TRBJ2-5; no definite D call. The CDR3 has 15 amino acids. Trimming cost V 3 bases and J 5 bases, with 19 bases left between them. CDR1 and CDR2 (germline): SQVTM, ANQGSEA. CDR3 protein: CSVDGGEGSWETQYF. As DNA, the CDR3 is TGCAGCGTTGACGGTGGGGAAGGATCATGGGAGACCCAGTACTTC. The whole variable domain, remainder taken from reference TRBV29-1 and TRBJ2-5, is SAVISQKPSRDICQRGTSLTIQCQVDSQVTMMFWYRQQPGQSLTLIATANQGSEATYESGFVIDKFPISRPNLTFSTLTVSNMSPEDSSIYLCSVDGGEGSWETQYFGPGTRLLVL.

This clone has only one observation. V is TRBV11-2 and J is TRBJ2-5; D assignment may be TRBD1 or TRBD2 (5 bases each). The germline V gene has CDR1 SGHAT and CDR2 FQNNGV. The CDR3 consists of 15 residues. V was cut by 2 bases and J by 5 bases, with 15 bases left in between. Here the CDR3 reads CASSLSYGARETQYF. As DNA, the CDR3 is TGTGCCAGCAGCTTAAGTTACGGGGCAAGGGAGACCCAGTACTTC.

The chain couples TRBV5-6 to TRBJ2-3; no clear D gene. The CDR3 is 14 residues long. CDR1 and CDR2 (germline): SGHDT, YYEEEE. Trimming removed 3 bases from V and 1 base from J, with 9 bases in between. CDR3 loop: CASSYTSGTDTQYF. Written as DNA, the CDR3 is TGTGCCAGCAGCTACACATCTGGCACAGATACGCAGTATTTT.